The rows below give T cell receptor beta chains drawn from one sample of a study of CD8+ T cells in alopecia areata. Assay: immunoSEQ multiplex PCR; the TCRdb copy retains only in-frame clones and omits some. This table has roughly 200,000 clones, approximately 45% appearing once. This specimen was CD4+ T cells sorted from blood, taken around week 36, from a patient treated with tofacitinib. Source of these receptors: a human donor with alopecia areata. Both conserved end residues are part of each CDR3. A D gene is named only where the DNA matches it firmly. The size entry is marked missing in some rows and otherwise reads once, few, many or a size class.

TRBJ2-1,TRBD2,-,TRBV6-1,CASNELGTSGPYNEQFF,TGTGCCAGCAATGAATTAGGGACTAGCGGGCCCTACAATGAGCAGTTCTTC
TRBJ1-2,TRBD1,-,TRBV7-2,CASSPQQGTRGYGYTF,TGTGCCAGCAGCCCCCAACAGGGGACCCGAGGCTATGGCTACACCTTC
TRBJ2-5,-,few,TRBV6-6,CASSPPGVETQYF,TGTGCCAGCAGCCCACCTGGTGTTGAGACCCAGTACTTC
TRBJ1-1,TRBD1,-,TRBV5-6,CASSMRTGPPNTEAFF,TGTGCCAGCAGCATGCGGACAGGACCGCCGAACACTGAAGCTTTCTTT
TRBJ2-6,TRBD1,-,TRBV5-1,CASSTMTGTGANVLTF,TGCGCCAGCAGCACTATGACAGGGACGGGGGCCAACGTCCTGACTTTC
TRBJ1-1,-,-,TRBV30,CAWTLRGIGMNTEAFF,TGTGCCTGGACGCTCAGGGGAATCGGGATGAACACTGAAGCTTTCTTT
TRBJ1-2,TRBD1,few,TRBV7-9,CASSLDGTGSGGYTF,TGTGCCAGCAGCTTAGATGGGACAGGGAGCGGTGGCTACACCTTC
TRBJ2-3,-,-,TRBV5-1,CASSSTVTDTQYF,TGCGCCAGCAGCTCTACAGTCACAGATACGCAGTATTTT
TRBJ1-2,TRBD1,-,TRBV30,CAWRQRSGGWSYGYTF,TGTGCCTGGAGACAAAGATCAGGGGGCTGGAGCTATGGCTACACCTTC
TRBJ2-2,-,-,TRBV25-1,CASSGSGALFF,TGTGCCAGCAGTGGGTCAGGGGCGCTGTTTTTT
TRBJ2-7,-,few,TRBV16,CASSQSGAGAYEQYF,TGTGCCAGCAGCCAGTCCGGGGCCGGGGCCTACGAGCAGTACTTC
TRBJ2-6,-,few,TRBV7-9,CASSFQAYSGANVLTF,TGTGCCAGCAGCTTCCAGGCCTACTCTGGGGCCAACGTCCTGACTTTC
TRBJ1-1,-,-,TRBV11-2,CASSLGAGTEAFF,TGTGCCAGCAGCCTAGGGGCAGGCACTGAAGCTTTCTTT
TRBJ1-4,-,few,TRBV29-1,CSSLGRKLEGTNEKLFF,TGCAGCTCCCTAGGCAGGAAGTTAGAAGGAACTAATGAAAAACTGTTTTTT
TRBJ2-1,TRBD2,-,TRBV29-1,CSTITSGRAHEQFF,TGCAGCACAATAACTAGCGGGAGGGCCCATGAGCAGTTCTTC
TRBJ1-5,-,-,TRBV18,CASSPAGGNQPQHF,TGTGCCAGCTCACCGGCTGGGGGCAATCAGCCCCAGCATTTT
TRBJ2-7,-,-,TRBV18,CASSPPSAPYEQYF,TGTGCCAGCTCACCACCGTCGGCCCCCTACGAGCAGTACTTC
TRBJ1-1,-,-,TRBV29-1,CSVEGQNTEAFF,TGCAGCGTTGAGGGGCAGAACACTGAAGCTTTCTTT
TRBJ2-7,TRBD1,few,TRBV29-1,CSVAGTGRADYEQYF,TGCAGCGTTGCCGGGACAGGGAGGGCAGACTACGAGCAGTACTTC
TRBJ2-7,-,-,TRBV25-1,CASGQGGRYEQYF,TGTGCCAGTGGCCAGGGGGGTCGGTACGAGCAGTACTTC
TRBJ2-3,-,-,TRBV2,CASSSLGGRRPDTQYF,TGTGCCAGCAGTTCCCTAGGGGGGCGCCGTCCAGATACGCAGTATTTT
TRBJ2-5,-,few,TRBV5-6,CASRARVGTQYF,TGTGCCAGCAGAGCCAGGGTGGGGACCCAGTACTTC
TRBJ2-3,TRBD2,few,TRBV11-2,CASSLAGGTDTQYF,TGTGCCAGCAGCTTAGCGGGAGGTACAGATACGCAGTATTTT
TRBJ2-7,-,-,TRBV30,CACEKPRTSYEQYF,TGTGCCTGTGAGAAACCTAGAACTAGCTACGAGCAGTACTTC
TRBJ1-1,-,-,TRBV6-1,CASSGSPTPGTEAFF,TGTGCCAGCAGTGGCTCTCCGACACCGGGCACTGAAGCTTTCTTT
TRBJ2-1,-,few,TRBV30,CAWRVTLAGEQFF,TGTGCCTGGAGGGTAACACTAGCCGGTGAGCAGTTCTTC
TRBJ1-6,-,-,TRBV6-5,CASSPPGRVRSPLHF,TGTGCCAGCAGCCCTCCGGGCAGGGTCCGGTCACCCCTCCACTTT
TRBJ2-2,-,-,TRBV6-5,CASRGVQNTGELFF,TGTGCCAGTAGAGGGGTCCAGAACACCGGGGAGCTGTTTTTT
TRBJ2-4,TRBD1,-,TRBV18,CASSPRGQGGNIQYF,TGTGCCAGCTCACCCCGAGGACAGGGGGGGAACATTCAGTACTTC
TRBJ2-1,TRBD2,many,TRBV4-1,CASSQGPAGGGNEQFF,TGCGCCAGCAGCCAAGGCCCAGCGGGAGGAGGCAATGAGCAGTTCTTC
TRBJ2-3,-,-,TRBV20-1,CSARAGFSQYF,TGCAGTGCTCGCGCCGGGTTCTCGCAGTATTTT
TRBJ2-3,-,-,TRBV9,CARNLRLGPDTQYF,TGTGCCAGAAACCTGAGACTAGGACCAGATACGCAGTATTTT
TRBJ2-7,-,once,TRBV6-6,CASSYDEGGEQYF,TGTGCCAGCAGTTACGATGAAGGGGGCGAGCAGTACTTC
TRBJ1-5,-,many,TRBV23-1,CASSLRGEKTPNQPQHF,TGCGCCAGCAGTCTCCGGGGTGAGAAAACCCCTAATCAGCCCCAGCATTTT
TRBJ2-5,-,-,TRBV7-2,CASSPSGGETQYF,TGTGCCAGCAGCCCCTCTGGGGGGGAGACCCAGTACTTC
TRBJ2-2,TRBD1,-,TRBV5-1,CASSLTTGAPGELFF,TGCGCCAGCAGCTTGACGACAGGGGCTCCCGGGGAGCTGTTTTTT
TRBJ2-6,-,-,TRBV30,CAWSTGANVLTF,TGTGCCTGGAGTACTGGGGCCAACGTCCTGACTTTC
TRBJ2-1,TRBD2,-,TRBV11-3,CASSSGTSGAQSSYNEQFF,TGTGCCAGCAGCTCCGGGACTAGCGGGGCCCAAAGCTCCTACAATGAGCAGTTCTTC
TRBJ2-3,-,-,TRBV7-9,CASSLEGSADTQYF,TGTGCCAGCAGCTTAGAGGGGTCCGCGGATACGCAGTATTTT
TRBJ2-7,-,-,TRBV29-1,CSVEARYSGASEQYF,TGCAGCGTGGAGGCTCGCTACTCAGGGGCTTCCGAGCAGTACTTC
TRBJ2-2,-,few,TRBV30,CAWKLELGTGELFF,TGTGCCTGGAAACTAGAATTGGGGACCGGGGAGCTGTTTTTT
TRBJ2-3,-,-,TRBV28,CASGPHGGSDTQYF,TGTGCCAGCGGACCGCACGGAGGATCAGATACGCAGTATTTT
TRBJ1-2,-,few,TRBV10-3,CAISERGQAYGYTF,TGTGCCATCAGTGAGAGAGGTCAGGCCTATGGCTACACCTTC
TRBJ2-7,TRBD2,-,TRBV6-5,CATYSGRASYEQYF,TGTGCCACCTACAGCGGGAGGGCCTCCTACGAGCAGTACTTC
TRBJ2-7,TRBD1,few,TRBV11-2,CASSGRDRSSYEQYF,TGTGCCAGCAGCGGGCGGGACAGGAGCTCCTACGAGCAGTACTTC